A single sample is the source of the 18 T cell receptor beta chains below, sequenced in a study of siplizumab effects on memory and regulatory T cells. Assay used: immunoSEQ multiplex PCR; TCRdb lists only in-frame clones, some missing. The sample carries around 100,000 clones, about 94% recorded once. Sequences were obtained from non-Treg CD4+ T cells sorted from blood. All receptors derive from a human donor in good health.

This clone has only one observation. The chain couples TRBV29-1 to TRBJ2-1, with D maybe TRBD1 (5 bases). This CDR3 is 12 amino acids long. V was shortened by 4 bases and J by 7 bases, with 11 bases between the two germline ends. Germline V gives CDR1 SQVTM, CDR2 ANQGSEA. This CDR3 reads CSVGGLGNEQFF. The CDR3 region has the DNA TGCAGCGTTGGGGGCCTAGGGAATGAGCAGTTCTTC.

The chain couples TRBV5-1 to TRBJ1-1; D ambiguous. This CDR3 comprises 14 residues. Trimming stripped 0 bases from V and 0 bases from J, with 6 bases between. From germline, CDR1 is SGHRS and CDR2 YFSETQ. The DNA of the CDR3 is TGCGCCAGCAGCTTGGTGGATTTGAACACTGAAGCTTTCTTT. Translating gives CASSLVDLNTEAFF.

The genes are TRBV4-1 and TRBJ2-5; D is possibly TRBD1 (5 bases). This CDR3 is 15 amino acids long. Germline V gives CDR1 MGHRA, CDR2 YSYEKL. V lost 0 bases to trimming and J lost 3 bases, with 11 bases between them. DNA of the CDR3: TGCGCCAGCAGCCAAGAAGGGGCCAGGAAAGAGACCCAGTACTTC. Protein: CASSQEGARKETQYF.

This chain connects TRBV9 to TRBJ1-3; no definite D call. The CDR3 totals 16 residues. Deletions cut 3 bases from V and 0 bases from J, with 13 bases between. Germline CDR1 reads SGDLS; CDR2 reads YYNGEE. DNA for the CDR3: TGTGCCAGCAGCGGGGAAGTATTTCACTCTGGAAACACCATATATTTT. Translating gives CASSGEVFHSGNTIYF.

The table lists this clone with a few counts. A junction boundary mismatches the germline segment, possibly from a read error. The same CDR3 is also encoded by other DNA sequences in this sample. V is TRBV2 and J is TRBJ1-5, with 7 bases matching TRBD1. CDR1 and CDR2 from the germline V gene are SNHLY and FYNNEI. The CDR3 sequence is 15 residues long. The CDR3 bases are TGTGCCAGCAGTCTAGCTGACAGGGACAATCGGCCCCAGCATTTT. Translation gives CASSLADRDNRPQHF.

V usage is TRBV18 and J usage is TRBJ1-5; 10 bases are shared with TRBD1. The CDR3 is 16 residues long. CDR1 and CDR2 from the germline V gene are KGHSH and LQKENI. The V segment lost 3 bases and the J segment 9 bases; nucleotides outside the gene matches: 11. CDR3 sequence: CASSPPGQGPTGPQHF. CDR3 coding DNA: TGTGCCAGCTCACCTCCGGGACAGGGGCCCACTGGGCCCCAGCATTTT.

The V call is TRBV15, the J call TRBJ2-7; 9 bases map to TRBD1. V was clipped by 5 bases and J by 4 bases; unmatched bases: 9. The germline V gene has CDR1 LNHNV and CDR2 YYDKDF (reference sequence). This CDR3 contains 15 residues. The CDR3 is CATSWPGTGTYEQYF. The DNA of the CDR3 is TGTGCCACCAGCTGGCCCGGGACAGGGACTTACGAGCAGTACTTC.

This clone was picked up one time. CDR3 in amino acids: CASSYTQGPDYGYTF. The CDR3, as DNA: TGCGCCAGCAGCTACACACAGGGTCCTGACTATGGCTACACCTTC. The chain combines TRBV5-1 with TRBJ1-2; the D gene is possibly TRBD1 (6 bases). CDR1 is SGHRS and CDR2 is YFSETQ in the germline V gene. This CDR3 has 15 amino acids. Trimming stripped 3 bases from V and 3 bases from J, with 15 bases between.

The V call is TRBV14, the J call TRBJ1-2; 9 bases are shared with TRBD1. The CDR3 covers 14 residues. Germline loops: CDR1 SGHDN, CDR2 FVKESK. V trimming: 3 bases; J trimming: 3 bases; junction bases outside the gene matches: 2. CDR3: CASSHRDRDYGYTF. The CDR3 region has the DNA TGTGCCAGCAGCCATCGGGACAGGGACTATGGCTACACCTTC.

CDR3 coding DNA: TGTGCCAGTAACCGGGACGCATTCGAGCAGTTCTTC. Its protein product is CASNRDAFEQFF. The chain has TRBV19 and TRBJ2-1; D could derive from TRBD1 or TRBD2 (5 bases each). CDR1 and CDR2 (germline): LNHDA, SQIVND (reference sequence). CDR3 length equals 12 residues. Trimming took 7 bases from V and 10 from J, leaving 14 bases between them. The variable domain in full, completed from reference TRBV19 and TRBJ2-1, reads DGGITQSPKYLFRKEGQNVTLSCEQNLNHDAMYWYRQDPGQGLRLIYYSQIVNDFQKGDIAEGYSVSREKKESFPLTVTSAQKNPTAFYLCASNRDAFEQFFGPGTRLTVL.

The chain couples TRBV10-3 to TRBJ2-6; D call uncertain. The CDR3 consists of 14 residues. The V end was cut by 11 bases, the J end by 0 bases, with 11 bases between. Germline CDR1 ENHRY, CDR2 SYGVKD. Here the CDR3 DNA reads TGTGCCTCCCGACTGAACTCTGGGGCCAACGTCCTGACTTTC. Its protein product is CASRLNSGANVLTF.

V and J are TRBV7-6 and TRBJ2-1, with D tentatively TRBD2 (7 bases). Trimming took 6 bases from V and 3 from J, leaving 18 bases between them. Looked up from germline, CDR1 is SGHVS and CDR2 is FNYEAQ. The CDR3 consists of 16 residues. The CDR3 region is CASRAWGGESYNEQFF. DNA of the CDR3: TGTGCCAGCAGGGCCTGGGGGGGCGAAAGCTACAATGAGCAGTTCTTC.

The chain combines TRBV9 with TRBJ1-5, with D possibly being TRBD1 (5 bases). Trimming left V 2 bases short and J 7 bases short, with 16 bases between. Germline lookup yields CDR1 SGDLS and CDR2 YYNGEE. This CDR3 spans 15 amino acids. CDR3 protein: CASSVGGREGQPQHF. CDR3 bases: TGTGCCAGCAGCGTCGGTGGCAGGGAGGGCCAGCCCCAGCATTTT. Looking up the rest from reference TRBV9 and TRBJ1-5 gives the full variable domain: DSGVTQTPKHLITATGQRVTLRCSPRSGDLSVYWYQQSLDQGLQFLIQYYNGEERAKGNILERFSAQQFPDLHSELNLSSLELGDSALYFCASSVGGREGQPQHFGDGTRLSIL.

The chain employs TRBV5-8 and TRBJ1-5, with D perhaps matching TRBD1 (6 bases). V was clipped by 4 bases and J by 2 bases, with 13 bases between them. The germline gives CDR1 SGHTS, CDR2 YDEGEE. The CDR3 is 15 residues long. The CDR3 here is CASSLPSGGNQPQHF. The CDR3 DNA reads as TGTGCCAGCAGCCTCCCCTCAGGGGGCAATCAGCCCCAGCATTTT.

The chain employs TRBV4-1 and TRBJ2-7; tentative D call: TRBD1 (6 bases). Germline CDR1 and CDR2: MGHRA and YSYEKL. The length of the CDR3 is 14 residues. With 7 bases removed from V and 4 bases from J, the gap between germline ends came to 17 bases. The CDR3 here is CASTKTLDSYEQYF. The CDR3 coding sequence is TGCGCCAGCACCAAGACCCTGGACAGTTACGAGCAGTACTTC.

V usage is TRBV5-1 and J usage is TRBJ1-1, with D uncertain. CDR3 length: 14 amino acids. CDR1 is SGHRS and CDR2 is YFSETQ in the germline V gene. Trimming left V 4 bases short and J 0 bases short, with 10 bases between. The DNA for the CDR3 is TGCGCCAGCAGCCCCGGACTGGTGAACACTGAAGCTTTCTTT. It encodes CASSPGLVNTEAFF.

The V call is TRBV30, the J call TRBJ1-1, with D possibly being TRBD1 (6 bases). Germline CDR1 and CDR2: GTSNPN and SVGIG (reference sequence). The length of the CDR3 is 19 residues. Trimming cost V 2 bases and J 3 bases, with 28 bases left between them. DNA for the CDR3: TGTGCCTGGAGTCACATTAAGGGGGGGGGCGCGGATTGTGACACTGAAGCTTTCTTT. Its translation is CAWSHIKGGGADCDTEAFF. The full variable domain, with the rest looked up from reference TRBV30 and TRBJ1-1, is SQTIHQWPATLVQPVGSPLSLECTVEGTSNPNLYWYRQAAGRGLQLLFYSVGIGQISSEVPQNLSASRPQDRQFILSSKKLLLSDSGFYLCAWSHIKGGGADCDTEAFFGQGTRLTVV.

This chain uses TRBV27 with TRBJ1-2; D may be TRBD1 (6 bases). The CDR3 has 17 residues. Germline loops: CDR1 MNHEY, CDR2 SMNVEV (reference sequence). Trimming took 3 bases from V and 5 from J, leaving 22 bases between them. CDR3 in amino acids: CASSLRTGNSFLYGYTF. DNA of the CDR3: TGTGCCAGCAGTTTGCGAACAGGGAACTCTTTTTTATATGGCTACACCTTC.